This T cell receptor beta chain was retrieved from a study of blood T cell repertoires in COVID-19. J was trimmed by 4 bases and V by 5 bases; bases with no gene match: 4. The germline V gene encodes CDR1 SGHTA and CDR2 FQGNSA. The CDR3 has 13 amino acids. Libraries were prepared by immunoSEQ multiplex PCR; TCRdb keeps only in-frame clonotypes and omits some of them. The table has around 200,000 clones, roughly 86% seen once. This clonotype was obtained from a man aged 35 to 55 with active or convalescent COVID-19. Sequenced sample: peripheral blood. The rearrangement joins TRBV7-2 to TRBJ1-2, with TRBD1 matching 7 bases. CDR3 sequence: CASSPGTVYGYTF. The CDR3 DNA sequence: TGTGCCAGCAGCCCGGGGACAGTCTATGGCTACACCTTC.